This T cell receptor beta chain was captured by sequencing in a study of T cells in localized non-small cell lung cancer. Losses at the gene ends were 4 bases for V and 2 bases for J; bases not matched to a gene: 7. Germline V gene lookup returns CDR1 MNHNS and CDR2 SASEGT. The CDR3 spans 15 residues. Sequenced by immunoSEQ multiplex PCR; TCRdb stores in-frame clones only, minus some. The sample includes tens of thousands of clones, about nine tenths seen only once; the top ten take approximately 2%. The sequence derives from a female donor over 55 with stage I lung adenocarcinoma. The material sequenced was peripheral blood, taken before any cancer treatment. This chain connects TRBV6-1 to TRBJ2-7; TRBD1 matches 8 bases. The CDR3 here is CASSGEGQVAYEQYF. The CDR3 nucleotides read TGTGCCAGCAGTGGAGAGGGACAGGTGGCCTACGAGCAGTACTTC.